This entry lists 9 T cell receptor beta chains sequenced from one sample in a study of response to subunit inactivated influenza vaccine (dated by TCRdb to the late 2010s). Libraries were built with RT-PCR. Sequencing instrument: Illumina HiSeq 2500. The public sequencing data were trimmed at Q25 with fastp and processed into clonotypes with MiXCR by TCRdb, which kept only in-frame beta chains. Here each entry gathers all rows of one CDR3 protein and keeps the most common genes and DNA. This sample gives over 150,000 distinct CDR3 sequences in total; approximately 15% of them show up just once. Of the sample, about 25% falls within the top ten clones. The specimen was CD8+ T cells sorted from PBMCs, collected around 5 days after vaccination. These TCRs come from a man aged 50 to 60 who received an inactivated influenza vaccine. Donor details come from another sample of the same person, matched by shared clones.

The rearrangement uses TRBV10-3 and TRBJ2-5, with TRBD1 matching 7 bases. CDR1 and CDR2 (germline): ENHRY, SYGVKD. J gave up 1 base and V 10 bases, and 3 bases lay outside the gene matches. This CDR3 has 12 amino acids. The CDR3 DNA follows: TGTGCCACAGGGGACAGCCAAGAGACCCAGTACTTC. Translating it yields CATGDSQETQYF.

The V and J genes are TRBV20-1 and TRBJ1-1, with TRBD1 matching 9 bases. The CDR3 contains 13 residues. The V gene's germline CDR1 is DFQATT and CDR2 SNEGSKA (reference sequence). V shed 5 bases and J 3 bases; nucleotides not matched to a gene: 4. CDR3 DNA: TGCAGTGCTGCACAGGGGGCGCACACTGAAGCTTTCTTT. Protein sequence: CSAAQGAHTEAFF.

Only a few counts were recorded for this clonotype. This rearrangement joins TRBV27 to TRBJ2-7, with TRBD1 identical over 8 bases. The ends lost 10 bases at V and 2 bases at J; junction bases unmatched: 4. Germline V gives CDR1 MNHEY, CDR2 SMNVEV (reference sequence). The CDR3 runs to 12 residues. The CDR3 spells CATQDRAYEQYF. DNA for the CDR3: TGTGCCACCCAGGACAGGGCCTACGAGCAGTACTTC.

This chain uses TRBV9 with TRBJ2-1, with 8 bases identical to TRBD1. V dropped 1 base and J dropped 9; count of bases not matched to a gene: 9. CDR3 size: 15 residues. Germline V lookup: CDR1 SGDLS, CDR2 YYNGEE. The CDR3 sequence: CASSVKQGGRGEQFF. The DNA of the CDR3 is TGTGCCAGCAGCGTAAAACAGGGGGGAAGAGGTGAGCAGTTCTTC.

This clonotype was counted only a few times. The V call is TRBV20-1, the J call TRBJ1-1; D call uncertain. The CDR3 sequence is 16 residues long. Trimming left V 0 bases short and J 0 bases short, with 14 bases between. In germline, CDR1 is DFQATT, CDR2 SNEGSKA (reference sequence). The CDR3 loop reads CSARDLLGPLNTEAFF. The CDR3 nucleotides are TGCAGTGCTAGAGATCTCCTGGGCCCTTTGAACACTGAAGCTTTCTTT.

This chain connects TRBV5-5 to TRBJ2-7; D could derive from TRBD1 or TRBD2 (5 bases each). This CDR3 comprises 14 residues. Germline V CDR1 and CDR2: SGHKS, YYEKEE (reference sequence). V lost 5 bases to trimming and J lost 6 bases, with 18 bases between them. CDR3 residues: CASSWTLGTFEQYF. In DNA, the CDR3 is TGTGCCAGCAGTTGGACCCTAGGGACCTTCGAGCAGTACTTC.

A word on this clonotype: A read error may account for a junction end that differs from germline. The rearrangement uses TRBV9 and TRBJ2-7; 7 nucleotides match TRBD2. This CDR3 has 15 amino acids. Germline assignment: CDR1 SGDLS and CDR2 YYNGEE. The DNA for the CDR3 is TGTGGCAGCAGCGAGTCTAGCGGACCCTCCTACGAGCAGTACTTC. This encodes CGSSESSGPSYEQYF.

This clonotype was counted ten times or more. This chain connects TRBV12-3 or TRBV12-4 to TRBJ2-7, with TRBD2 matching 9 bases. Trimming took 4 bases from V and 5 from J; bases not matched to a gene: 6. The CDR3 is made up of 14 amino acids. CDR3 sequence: CASSSAGGPDEQYF. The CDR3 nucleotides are TGTGCCAGCAGTTCTGCGGGGGGGCCGGACGAGCAGTACTTC.

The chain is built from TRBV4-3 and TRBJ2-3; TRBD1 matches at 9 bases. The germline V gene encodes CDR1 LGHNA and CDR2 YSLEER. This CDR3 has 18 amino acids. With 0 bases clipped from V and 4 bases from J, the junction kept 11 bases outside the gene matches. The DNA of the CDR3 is TGCGCCAGCAGCCAAGATTGGGACTCCGGGACAGGGCCAGATACGCAGTATTTT. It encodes CASSQDWDSGTGPDTQYF.